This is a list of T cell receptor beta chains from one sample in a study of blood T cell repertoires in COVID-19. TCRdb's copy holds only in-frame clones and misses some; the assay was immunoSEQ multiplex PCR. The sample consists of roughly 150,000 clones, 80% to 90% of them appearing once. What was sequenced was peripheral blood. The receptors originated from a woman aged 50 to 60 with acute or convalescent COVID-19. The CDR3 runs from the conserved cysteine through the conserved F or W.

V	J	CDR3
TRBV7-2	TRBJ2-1	CASSLRRGANEQFF
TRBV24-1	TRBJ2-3	CATSDSGRGTDTQYF
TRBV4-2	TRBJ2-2	CASSQADSSGELFF
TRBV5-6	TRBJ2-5	CASSLWYRVGWETQYF
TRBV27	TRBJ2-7	CASSPKRLAGSEQYF
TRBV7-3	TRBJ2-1	CASSLGQAWDEQFF
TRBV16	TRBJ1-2	CASSQWTGNYGYTF
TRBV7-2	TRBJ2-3	CASSQDRADTQYF
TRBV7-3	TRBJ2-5	CASSLTGGQGGETQYF
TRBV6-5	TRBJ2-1	CASSFSSYNEQFF
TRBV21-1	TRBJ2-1	CASSSETGGSHNEQFF
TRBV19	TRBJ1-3	CASTLGQRNTIYF
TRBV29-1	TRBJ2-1	CSVDRGNNNEQFF
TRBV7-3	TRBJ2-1	CASSPGLASYNEQFF
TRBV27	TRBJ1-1	CASRPDGMGRVTEAFF
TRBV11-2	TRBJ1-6	CASSSLSYNSPLHF
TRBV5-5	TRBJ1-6	CASSLWEGGINSPLHF
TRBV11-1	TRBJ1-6	CASSLRHGPDSPLHF
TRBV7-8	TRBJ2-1	CASSLAGTSAYNEQFF
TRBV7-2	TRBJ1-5	CASSLGWGVGGNQPQHF
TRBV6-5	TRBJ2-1	CASSRPSGREFF
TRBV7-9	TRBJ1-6	CASSVDRGVSPLHF
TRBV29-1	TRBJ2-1	CSVEGTPNYNEQFF
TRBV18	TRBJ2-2	CASSELAINTGELFF